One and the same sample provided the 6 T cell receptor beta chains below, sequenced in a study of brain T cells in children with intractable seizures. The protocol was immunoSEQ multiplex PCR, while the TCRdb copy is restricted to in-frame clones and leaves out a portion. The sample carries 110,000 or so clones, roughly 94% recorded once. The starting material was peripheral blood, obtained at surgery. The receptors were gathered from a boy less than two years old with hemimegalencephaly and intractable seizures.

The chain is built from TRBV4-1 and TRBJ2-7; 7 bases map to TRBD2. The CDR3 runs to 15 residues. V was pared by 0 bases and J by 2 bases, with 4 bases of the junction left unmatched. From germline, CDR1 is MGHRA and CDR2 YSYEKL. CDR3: CASSQEVGRPYEQYF. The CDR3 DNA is TGCGCCAGCAGCCAAGAAGTCGGGAGGCCCTACGAGCAGTACTTC.

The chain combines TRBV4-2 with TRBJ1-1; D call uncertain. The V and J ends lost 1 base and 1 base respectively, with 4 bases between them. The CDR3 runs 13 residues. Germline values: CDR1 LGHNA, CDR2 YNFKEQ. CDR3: CASSQGANTEAFF. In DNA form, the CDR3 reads TGTGCCAGCAGCCAAGGGGCGAACACTGAAGCTTTCTTT.

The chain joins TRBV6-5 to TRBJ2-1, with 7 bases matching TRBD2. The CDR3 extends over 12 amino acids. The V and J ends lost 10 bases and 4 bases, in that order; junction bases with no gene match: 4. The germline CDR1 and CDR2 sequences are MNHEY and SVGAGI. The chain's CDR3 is CATRAGYNEQFF. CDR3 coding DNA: TGTGCCACCCGAGCGGGATACAATGAGCAGTTCTTC.

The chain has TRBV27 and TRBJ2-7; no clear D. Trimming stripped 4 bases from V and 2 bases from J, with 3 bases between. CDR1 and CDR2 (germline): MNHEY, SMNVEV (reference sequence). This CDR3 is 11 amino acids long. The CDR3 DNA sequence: TGTGCCAGCAGTTCTCCCTACGAGCAGTACTTC. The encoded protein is CASSSPYEQYF.

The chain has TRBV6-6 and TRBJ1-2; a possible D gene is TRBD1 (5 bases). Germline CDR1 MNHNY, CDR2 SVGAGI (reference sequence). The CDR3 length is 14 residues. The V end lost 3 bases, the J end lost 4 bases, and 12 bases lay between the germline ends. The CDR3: CASSYSGGPYGYTF. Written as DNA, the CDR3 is TGTGCCAGCAGTTATTCGGGGGGACCCTATGGCTACACCTTC.

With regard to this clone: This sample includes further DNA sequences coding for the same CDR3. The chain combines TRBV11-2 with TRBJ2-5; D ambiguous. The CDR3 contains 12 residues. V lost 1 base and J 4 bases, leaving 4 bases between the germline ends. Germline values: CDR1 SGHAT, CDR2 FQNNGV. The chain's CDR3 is CASSLGRETQYF. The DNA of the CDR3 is TGTGCCAGCAGCTTAGGGAGAGAGACCCAGTACTTC.